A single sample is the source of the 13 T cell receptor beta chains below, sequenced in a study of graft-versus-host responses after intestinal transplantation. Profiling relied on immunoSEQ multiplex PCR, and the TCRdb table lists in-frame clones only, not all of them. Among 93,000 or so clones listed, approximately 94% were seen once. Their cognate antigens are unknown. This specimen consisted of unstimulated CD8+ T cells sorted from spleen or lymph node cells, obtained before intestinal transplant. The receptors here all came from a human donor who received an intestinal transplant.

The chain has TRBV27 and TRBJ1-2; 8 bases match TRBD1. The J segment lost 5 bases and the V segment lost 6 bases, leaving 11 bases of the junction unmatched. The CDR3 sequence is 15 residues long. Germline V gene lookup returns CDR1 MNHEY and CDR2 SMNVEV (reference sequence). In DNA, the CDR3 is TGTGCCAGCAGCCTCCTTTCCGGGACAGGTTATGGCTACACCTTC. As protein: CASSLLSGTGYGYTF.

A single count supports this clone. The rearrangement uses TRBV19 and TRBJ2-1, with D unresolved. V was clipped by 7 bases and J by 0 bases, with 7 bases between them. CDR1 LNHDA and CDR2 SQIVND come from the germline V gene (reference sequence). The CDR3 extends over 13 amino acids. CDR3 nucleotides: TGTGCCAGTACTAGTAGCTCCTACAATGAGCAGTTCTTC. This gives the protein CASTSSSYNEQFF.

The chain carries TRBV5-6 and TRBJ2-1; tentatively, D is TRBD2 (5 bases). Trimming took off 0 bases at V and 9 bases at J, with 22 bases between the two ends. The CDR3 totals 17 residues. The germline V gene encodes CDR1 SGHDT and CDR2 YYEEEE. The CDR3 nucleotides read TGTGCCAGCAGCTTGGGGAGTAGGGCGGGCATCCCCGGTGAGCAGTTCTTC. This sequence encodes CASSLGSRAGIPGEQFF.

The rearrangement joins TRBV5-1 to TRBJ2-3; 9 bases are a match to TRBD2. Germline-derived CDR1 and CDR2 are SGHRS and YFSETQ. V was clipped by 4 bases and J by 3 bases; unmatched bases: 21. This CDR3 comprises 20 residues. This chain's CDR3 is CASSKQPRGGMPRATDTQYF. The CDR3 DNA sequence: TGCGCCAGCAGCAAACAACCGCGGGGGGGCATGCCCCGCGCGACAGATACGCAGTATTTT. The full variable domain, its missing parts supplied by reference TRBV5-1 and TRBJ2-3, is KAGVTQTPRYLIKTRGQQVTLSCSPISGHRSVSWYQQTPGQGLQFLFEYFSETQRNKGNFPGRFSGRQFSNSRSEMNVSTLELGDSALYLCASSKQPRGGMPRATDTQYFGPGTRLTVL.

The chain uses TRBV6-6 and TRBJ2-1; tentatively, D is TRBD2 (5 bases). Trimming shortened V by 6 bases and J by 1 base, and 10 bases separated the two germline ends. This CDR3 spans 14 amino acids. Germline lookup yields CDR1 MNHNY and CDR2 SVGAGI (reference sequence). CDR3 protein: CASSLGDSYNEQFF. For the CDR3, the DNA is TGTGCCAGCAGCCTCGGGGATTCCTACAATGAGCAGTTCTTC.

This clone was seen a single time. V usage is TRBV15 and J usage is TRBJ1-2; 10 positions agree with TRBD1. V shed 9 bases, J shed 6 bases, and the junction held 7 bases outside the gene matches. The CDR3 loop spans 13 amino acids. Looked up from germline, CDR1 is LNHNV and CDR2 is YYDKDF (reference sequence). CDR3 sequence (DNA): TGTGCCACGAGCGGGACAGGGGCTGATGGCTACACCTTC. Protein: CATSGTGADGYTF.

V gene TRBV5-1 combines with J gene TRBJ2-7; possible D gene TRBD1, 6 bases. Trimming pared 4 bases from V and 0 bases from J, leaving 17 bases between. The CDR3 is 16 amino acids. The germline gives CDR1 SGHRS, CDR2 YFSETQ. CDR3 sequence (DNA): TGCGCCAGCAGCCCCCCGACAGGAACGAGCTCCTACGAGCAGTACTTC. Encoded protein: CASSPPTGTSSYEQYF. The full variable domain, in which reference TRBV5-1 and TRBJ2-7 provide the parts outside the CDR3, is KAGVTQTPRYLIKTRGQQVTLSCSPISGHRSVSWYQQTPGQGLQFLFEYFSETQRNKGNFPGRFSGRQFSNSRSEMNVSTLELGDSALYLCASSPPTGTSSYEQYFGPGTRLTVT.

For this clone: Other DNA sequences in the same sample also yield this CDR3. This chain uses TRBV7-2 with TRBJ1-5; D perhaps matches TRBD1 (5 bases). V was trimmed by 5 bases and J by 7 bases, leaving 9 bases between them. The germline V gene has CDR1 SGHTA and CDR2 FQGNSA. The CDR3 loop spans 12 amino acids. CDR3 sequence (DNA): TGTGCCAGCAGCCTAGAGGGGCAGCCCCAGCATTTT. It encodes CASSLEGQPQHF. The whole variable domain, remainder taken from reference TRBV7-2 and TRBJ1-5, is GAGVSQSPSNKVTEKGKDVELRCDPISGHTALYWYRQSLGQGLEFLIYFQGNSAPDKSGLPSDRFSAERTGGSVSTLTIQRTQQEDSAVYLCASSLEGQPQHFGDGTRLSIL.

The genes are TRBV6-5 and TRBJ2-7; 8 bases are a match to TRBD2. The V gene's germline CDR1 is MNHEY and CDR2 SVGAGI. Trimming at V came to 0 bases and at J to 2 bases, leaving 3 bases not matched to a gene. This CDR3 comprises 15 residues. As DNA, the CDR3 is TGTGCCAGCAGTTACTCCCCGGGGGGGCCCTACGAGCAGTACTTC. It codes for CASSYSPGGPYEQYF.

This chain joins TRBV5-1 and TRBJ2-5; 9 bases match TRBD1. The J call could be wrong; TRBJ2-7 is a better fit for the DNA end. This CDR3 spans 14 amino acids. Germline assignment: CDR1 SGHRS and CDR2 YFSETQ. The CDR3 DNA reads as TGCGCCAGCAGCTTGGGACAGGGGGCCTACGAGCAGTACTTC. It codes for CASSLGQGAYEQYF.

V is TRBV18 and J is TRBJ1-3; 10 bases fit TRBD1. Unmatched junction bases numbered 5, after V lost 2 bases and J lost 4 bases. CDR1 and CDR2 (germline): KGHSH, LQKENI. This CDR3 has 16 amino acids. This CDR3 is CASSPGQGVYGNTIYF. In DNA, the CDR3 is TGTGCCAGCTCACCAGGACAGGGGGTATACGGAAACACCATATATTTT.

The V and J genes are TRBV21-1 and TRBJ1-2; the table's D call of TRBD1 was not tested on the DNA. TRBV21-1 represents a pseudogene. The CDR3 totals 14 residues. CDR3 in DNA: TGTGCCAGCAGCGTAGGGGGCGCGGGCTATGGCTACACCTTC. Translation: CASSVGGAGYGYTF.

The CDR3 loop is CASSHLDRGGSDTQYF. The CDR3 DNA reads TGTGCCAGCAGCCACCTCGACAGGGGTGGGTCAGATACGCAGTATTTT. The rearrangement links TRBV4-2 to TRBJ2-3, with 8 bases identical to TRBD1. The CDR3 is 16 amino acids. The germline gives CDR1 LGHNA, CDR2 YNFKEQ. V lost 3 bases and J lost 4; bases outside the gene matches: 9.